This TCR beta chain was identified during a study of T cell changes during pregnancy in multiple sclerosis. TCRdb keeps only in-frame clones here, not all; method: immunoSEQ multiplex PCR. The repertoire consists of about 89,000 clones, with about 94% occurring once and the leading ten covering approximately 1.7%. This clone was recorded once. The CDR3 is 15 amino acids. The germline CDR1 and CDR2 sequences are LNHDA and SQIVND (reference sequence). V was clipped by 5 bases and J by 1 base; unmatched bases: 6. The specimen comprised peripheral blood, sampled after pregnancy. The chain links TRBV19 to TRBJ2-3, with 7 nucleotides matching TRBD2. The clonotype was recovered from a female donor in good health, enrolled as a control in a pregnancy study. The CDR3 nucleotides read TGTGCCAGTAGTGCTAGCGGACGGGGCACAGATACGCAGTATTTT. Its protein is CASSASGRGTDTQYF.